The T cell receptor (beta chain) described here comes from a study of human T cells and chemical hapten exposure listed by TCRdb under 2021. At the level of the whole study: For sensitization, 2% DPC in acetone was applied to an approximately 2 cm by approximately 2 cm area of upper inner arm skin. Libraries were pooled for sequencing, and per-sample TCR yields varied mainly because of small differences in library volumes within the pool. About 30 alopecia patients provided blood for TCR sequencing at one to four time points (pre-sensitization, 2, 6 and 24 weeks). Patch testing was performed on the upper back with Finn chambers containing 0.01% DPC, and the patch tests were scored after 6 days according to International Contact Dermatitis Research Group standards. The patient cohort, mostly female, included alopecia areata with under or over 50% scalp involvement, alopecia totalis and alopecia universalis. Blood samples were taken from patients before sensitization (week 0) and at 2, 6 and about 24 weeks after DPC sensitization. The study tracked peripheral blood TCR repertoire changes in vivo during primary and secondary sensitization to the hapten diphenylcyclopropenone (DPC) in alopecia patients. Weekly therapeutic DPC doses were additionally applied to the scalp of patients throughout the approximately 23-week study period. On the study overall, not on this receptor specifically: Patch test score was positively correlated with the number of PT1 expanded TCRs, with significance at thresholds 8, 16 and 32 but not at 4. Significantly more large CDR3 similarity clusters were formed by expanded TCRs than by pre-sensitization or healthy control sets, consistent with antigen-driven responses. After repeated subsampling, the strength of the expansion versus patch-test correlation and the threshold at which it became significant changed. The number of TCRs above 1 in 1000 frequency did not change with DPC sensitization; there was no evidence of global repertoire structure alterations. Alopecia, a presumed autoimmune disease, was present in all patients, so the immune response of the patients might differ from that of healthy individuals.

There are 16 amino acids in the CDR3, from cysteine to valine inclusive. Only the CDR3 portion is preserved as DNA: 48 bases, with reading frame beginning at the first base. As encoded in the germline V gene, CDR1 is LGHNA while CDR2 is YSLEER. Relative to germline, V is 5 bases shorter and J is 1 base shorter, with 18 bases between their ends. Sample time point, as interpreted from the label and publication: patch test 3, about 24 weeks after DPC sensitization. Interpreted using the paper, the treatment or condition label stands for: therapeutic diphenylcyclopropenone sensitization with weekly scalp DPC. At every patch-test visit, the blood draw took place before the patch test was put on. Eligible patients were aged 18 to 70, diagnosed with alopecia, deemed suitable for DPC therapy, and excluded if pregnant. Total RNA was extracted from unfractionated whole blood that had been collected in Tempus Blood RNA tubes.

This clonotype was found a few times. The antigen it binds to is not known. The sample holds no much larger clone one base away, and base qualities are not on file. Library preparation employed RACE. Sequencing was carried out with a NextSeq 500. During library preparation, unique molecular identifiers were attached to individual cDNA molecules so that TCRs could be counted in a quantitative, reproducible way. From each blood RNA sample, both TCR alpha and TCR beta chains were sequenced. The original pipeline was this. A median of around 100,000 TCRs per sample was observed, with a range of 23,224 to 690,600. V, J and CDR3 annotation of the TCR reads was carried out using the Decombinator software suite. For PS versus PT1 abundance plots, all samples were subsampled to the same number of TCRs (28,000). Expanded TCRs were defined as absent before sensitization and observed at least eight times at the 2-week time point. In-frame beta chains were kept once TCRdb had trimmed the public reads at Q25 with fastp and called clones with MiXCR. Each CDR3 protein gets just one entry, which takes the most common genes and DNA from the rows behind it. TCRdb, not the original authors, processed these V and J calls. The sample includes approximately 110,000 distinct CDR3 sequences, with 34% observed a single time. More than 2.5% of the sample goes to the ten largest clones.

This sequence was found in a man between 40 and 49 years old with alopecia areata. Some clones in this sample may be carry-over from other donors' samples. The material was whole blood, obtained in connection with sensitization to the hapten diphenylcyclopropenone (DPC). The V gene is TRBV4-3 and the J gene is TRBJ2-7; a tentative D call is TRBD2 (6 bases match). The nucleotide sequence reads as follows: TGCGCCAGCAGCAAAAGCGTTCTAGCGAATTCCTACGAGCAGTACGTC. It translates to CASSKSVLANSYEQYV.